These T cell receptor beta chains were read from a single sample in a study of cytomegalovirus exposure and HLA in healthy donors. Clones were sequenced by immunoSEQ multiplex PCR, and TCRdb holds only the in-frame ones, with some missing. The sample lists around 180,000 clones; 75% to 90% were seen once. The specimen sequenced was PBMCs. All receptors come from a man between 18 and 29 years old in good health and CMV-seropositive. CDR3s leave out the opening cysteine and the closing phenylalanine or tryptophan. The D gene is left open where the match is weak.

>TRBD2|TRBJ2-5|TRBV5-1
ASSLWREEGETQY
>NA|TRBJ1-3|TRBV27
ASREDTFSGNTIY
>TRBD2|TRBJ2-5|TRBV9
ASSVGSGRGTQY
>NA|TRBJ2-7|TRBV6-1
ASSPGILGYEQY
>TRBD1|TRBJ2-7|TRBV5-1
ASSLDGQGVYEQY
>NA|TRBJ2-1|TRBV5-1
ASSLEALRGNEQF
>TRBD1|TRBJ1-3|TRBV7-9
ASSPSGQVSGNTIY
>TRBD2|TRBJ2-7|TRBV15
ATSRVGGDSSYEQY
>TRBD1|TRBJ1-1|TRBV15
ATSLDRGNTEAF
>NA|TRBJ2-3|TRBV28
ASSFASPTQY
>TRBD2|TRBJ2-1|TRBV7-3
ASSLGLAGAQEQF
>NA|TRBJ2-2|TRBV27
ASSLPPGGELF
>TRBD1|TRBJ2-2|TRBV10-3
AHALDRGLTGELF
>NA|TRBJ2-5|TRBV18
ASSTLSQETQY
>TRBD2|TRBJ2-3|TRBV9
ASSRQSGRWTDTQY
>NA|TRBJ1-4|TRBV28
ASSPVGRREKLF
>NA|TRBJ1-2|TRBV19
ASSGAGDYGYT
>NA|TRBJ1-1|TRBV4-2
ASKDGQLAEAF
>TRBD2|TRBJ2-7|TRBV6-5
ASSYSGLAGGYEQY
>TRBD2|TRBJ2-1|TRBV4-1
ASSQGRQAGGSYNEQF
>TRBD2|TRBJ2-1|TRBV5-1
ASSTYSGMSEQF
>TRBD1|TRBJ2-7|TRBV29-1
SVTHRDRRPYEQY
>TRBD2|TRBJ2-1|TRBV5-1
ASSSVAGGSYNEQF
>NA|TRBJ1-5|TRBV10-3
ATQGFSNQPQH
>NA|TRBJ2-3|TRBV29-1
SVDFSGLTDTQY
>NA|TRBJ2-2|TRBV4-2
ASSQDPPGETGELF
>TRBD1|TRBJ2-1|TRBV30
AWSDRTGTHNEQF
>NA|TRBJ1-1|TRBV7-6
ASSPGQLNTEAF
>TRBD2|TRBJ2-5|TRBV28
ASSLSGLAATETQY
>TRBD1|TRBJ1-2|TRBV2
ASKYGTVKPYGYT
>TRBD2|TRBJ2-3|TRBV27
ASSWGLAGTDTQY
>NA|TRBJ1-3|TRBV4-1
ASSHLTTAGGNTIY
>TRBD1|TRBJ2-6|TRBV9
ASSMRQGATGANVLT
>NA|TRBJ1-1|TRBV5-1
ASSLDSSLREAF
>NA|TRBJ1-2|TRBV19
ASRSGINYGYT
>NA|TRBJ2-3|TRBV5-1
ASSFVVNRALSTDTQY
>TRBD1|TRBJ1-1|TRBV13
ASSEGQGLTGGAF
>TRBD2|TRBJ2-2|TRBV27
ASSYRAGGTLNGELF
>TRBD2|TRBJ2-7|TRBV18
ASSTSGSRFYYEQY
>TRBD1|TRBJ1-4|TRBV4-3
ASRLTGGGEKLF
>NA|TRBJ2-1|TRBV4-3
ASSQDGLNEQF
>TRBD1|TRBJ1-2|TRBV28
ASSPLGQPYGYT
>TRBD2|TRBJ2-3|TRBV7-2
ASSLEGLGRNTQY
>NA|TRBJ2-5|TRBV5-1
ASSLEDSIQLGTQY
>NA|TRBJ2-4|TRBV7-8
ASSFPPGENIQY
>TRBD1|TRBJ1-4|TRBV28
ASSRQGFTTNEKLF
>NA|TRBJ1-1|TRBV7-3
ASSQYPGNTEAF
>NA|TRBJ1-1|TRBV30
ALTAQWTEAF
>NA|TRBJ2-7|TRBV28
ASSVWRAVAYEQY